The 5 T cell receptor beta chains given below trace back to one sample, sequenced in a study of CD8 T cells in Susac syndrome. RNA amounts of about 0.5 to 1 ug underwent reverse transcription with random hexamers. TCRdb itself ran the immunoSEQ multiplex PCR reads through MiXCR, one entry per CDR3 protein. The data contain around 150,000 distinct CDR3 sequences, 85% to 95% of them singletons. Sequenced sample: CD4+ T cells from PBMCs. These receptor sequences come from a human donor with multiple sclerosis.

The J gene is TRBJ2-7, the V gene TRBV5-1, with a tentative D call TRBD2 (5 bases). V dropped 5 bases and J dropped 1 base, with 19 bases sitting between them. Germline CDR1 SGHRS, CDR2 YFSETQ. CDR3 length: 16 amino acids. Here the CDR3 DNA reads TGCGCCAGCAGAAGGACTCAGACCGATCGATCCTACGAGCAGTACTTC. Amino acids: CASRRTQTDRSYEQYF. Full variable domain (remainder filled in from reference TRBV5-1 and TRBJ2-7): KAGVTQTPRYLIKTRGQQVTLSCSPISGHRSVSWYQQTPGQGLQFLFEYFSETQRNKGNFPGRFSGRQFSNSRSEMNVSTLELGDSALYLCASRRTQTDRSYEQYFGPGTRLTVT.

This chain uses TRBV12-3 or TRBV12-4 with TRBJ2-5; 9 bases map to TRBD1. This CDR3 is built from 14 residues. V gave up 3 bases and J gave up 5 bases; unmatched junction bases: 4. The CDR3 region is CASSFGTGTETQYF. The CDR3 nucleotides read TGTGCCAGCAGTTTTGGGACAGGGACTGAGACCCAGTACTTC.

The chain carries TRBV7-6 and TRBJ1-1; possibly TRBD1 for D (6 bases). This CDR3 has 13 residues. Per germline, CDR1 SGHVS and CDR2 FNYEAQ. The V end was cut by 4 bases, the J end by 3 bases, with 9 bases between. CDR3: CASSYPGDTEAFF. The CDR3, as DNA: TGTGCCAGCAGCTATCCAGGGGACACTGAAGCTTTCTTT.

The chain recombines TRBV3-1 with TRBJ1-2; unclear D gene. Per the germline V gene, CDR1 is LGHDT and CDR2 is YNNKEL (reference sequence). This CDR3 has 15 amino acids. The V end was cut by 0 bases, the J end by 2 bases, with 10 bases between. The CDR3 reads CASSQEVTGNYGYTF. The CDR3 region has the DNA TGTGCCAGCAGCCAAGAAGTAACGGGGAACTATGGCTACACCTTC.

The chain employs TRBV29-1 and TRBJ2-7; D remains ambiguous. V gave up 7 bases and J gave up 6 bases, with 28 bases separating them. The CDR3 has 16 residues. In germline, CDR1 is SQVTM, CDR2 ANQGSEA. The CDR3 is CSATSTSLAIFVEQYF. As DNA, the CDR3 is TGCAGCGCAACATCCACATCCTTGGCGATCTTTGTCGAGCAGTACTTC.